What follows are 17 T cell receptor beta chains derived from one specimen sequenced in a study of T cell repertoires in cytomegalovirus infection. TCRdb recomputed calls from the reads with MiXCR, one row per CDR3 protein. Of 570,000 or so distinct CDR3 sequences in the sample, over 35% were seen once. Antigens for these TCRs are unknown. The sequencing here drew on cultured PBMCs, taken from culture after CMV antigen stimulation. The receptors were sampled from a human donor in good health (CMV status not recorded). Some clones in this sample may be carry-over from other donors' samples.

The rearrangement uses TRBV7-9 and TRBJ2-7, with 13 bases lining up with TRBD2. J was trimmed by 0 bases and V by 5 bases; bases with no gene match: 4. CDR1 is SEHNR, CDR2 FQNEAQ, per germline (reference sequence). The CDR3 consists of 16 residues. The CDR3 is CASSGTSGTVSYEQYF. CDR3 sequence (DNA): TGTGCCAGCAGCGGGACTAGCGGGACGGTCTCCTACGAGCAGTACTTC.

This chain links TRBV29-1 with TRBJ1-3, with unresolved D. The CDR3 loop spans 15 amino acids. From germline, CDR1 is SQVTM and CDR2 ANQGSEA. Trimming removed 5 bases from V and 0 bases from J, with 14 bases in between. The CDR3 DNA reads as TGCAGCGTTCAAGTATTTAGCGGCTCTGGAAACACCATATATTTT. It specifies CSVQVFSGSGNTIYF.

This clonotype was seen a single time. V and J are TRBV6-6 and TRBJ2-1; no firm D call. The V gene's germline CDR1 is MNHNY and CDR2 SVGAGI (reference sequence). The CDR3 loop spans 14 amino acids. Trimming removed 11 bases from V and 0 bases from J, with 14 bases in between. CDR3 sequence: CACKPGNSYNEQFF. CDR3 sequence (DNA): TGTGCCTGCAAGCCGGGTAACTCCTACAATGAGCAGTTCTTC.

The chain couples TRBV12-3 or TRBV12-4 to TRBJ1-5, with 7 bases matching TRBD1. The CDR3 has 15 residues. The ends lost 4 bases at V and 12 bases at J; junction bases unmatched: 15. This CDR3 is CASSSNTGDGKVQHF. For the CDR3, the DNA is TGTGCCAGCAGTTCTAACACAGGGGACGGAAAGGTCCAGCATTTT.

The genes are TRBV15 and TRBJ2-7; 12 bases match TRBD1. Trimming cost V 3 bases and J 4 bases; bases outside gene matches: 4. This CDR3 has 15 residues. Germline CDR1 reads LNHNV; CDR2 reads YYDKDF (reference sequence). The CDR3 region is CATSRGQGARYEQYF. CDR3 coding DNA: TGTGCCACCAGCAGGGGACAGGGGGCAAGATACGAGCAGTACTTC.

The CDR3 DNA reads as TGTGCCAGCAGTTTAGAGGGATGGGAGGGCACCTACGAGCAGTACTTC. Its translation is CASSLEGWEGTYEQYF. The V gene is TRBV28, the J gene TRBJ2-7; 7 positions match TRBD2. The CDR3 has 16 amino acids. Germline CDR1 MDHEN, CDR2 SYDVKM. After removal of 2 bases from V and 2 bases from J, the junction contained 9 bases not matched to a gene. The full variable domain, rest sourced from reference TRBV28 and TRBJ2-7, is DVKVTQSSRYLVKRTGEKVFLECVQDMDHENMFWYRQDPGLGLRLIYFSYDVKMKEKGDIPEGYSVSREKKERFSLILESASTNQTSMYLCASSLEGWEGTYEQYFGPGTRLTVT.

The sample holds a few counts of this clonotype. The chain has TRBV7-9 and TRBJ2-5; 13 bases align to TRBD2. This CDR3 is 18 amino acids long. Trimming removed 5 bases from V and 4 bases from J; junction bases left unmatched: 13. The germline V gene encodes CDR1 SEHNR and CDR2 FQNEAQ (reference sequence). The CDR3 DNA sequence: TGTGCCAGCAGCCTTCGGACTAGCGGGAGCCCCTCGGGAGAGACCCAGTACTTC. Its protein is CASSLRTSGSPSGETQYF.

The V gene is TRBV6-1, the J gene TRBJ2-1; D ambiguous. Germline CDR1 and CDR2: MNHNS and SASEGT. The CDR3 has 12 amino acids. V gave up 4 bases and J gave up 8 bases, with 9 bases separating them. CDR3: CASSVHEDEQFF. DNA for the CDR3: TGTGCCAGCAGTGTCCATGAGGATGAGCAGTTCTTC.

The chain has TRBV6-6 and TRBJ2-5; 13 bases are a match to TRBD2. The V segment lost 5 bases and the J segment 2 bases; nucleotides outside the gene matches: 5. The germline V gene has CDR1 MNHNY and CDR2 SVGAGI (reference sequence). The CDR3 runs to 16 residues. CDR3 residues: CASSTSGLAGQETQYF. CDR3 sequence (DNA): TGTGCCAGCAGTACCTCGGGACTAGCGGGGCAAGAGACCCAGTACTTC.

This clonotype was observed a single time. The gene calls are TRBV11-2 and TRBJ2-5, with TRBD2 identical over 8 bases. The length of the CDR3 is 13 residues. Germline trimming cut 5 bases from V and 2 bases from J; bases unmatched to any gene: 1. Germline V gene sequence: CDR1 SGHAT, CDR2 FQNNGV. CDR3 protein: CASSQREQETQYF. The CDR3 DNA sequence: TGTGCCAGCAGCCAGCGGGAGCAAGAGACCCAGTACTTC.

CDR3 in amino acids: CSAKGSFYEQYF. The CDR3 nucleotides read TGCAGTGCTAAAGGGTCTTTCTACGAGCAGTACTTC. This sequence joins TRBV20-1 and TRBJ2-7; D gene uncertain. The CDR3 contains 12 residues. With 4 bases removed from V and 3 bases from J, the gap between germline ends came to 10 bases. Germline V gene data show CDR1 as DFQATT and CDR2 as SNEGSKA (reference sequence).

The chain has TRBV29-1 and TRBJ2-7; 8 bases fit TRBD1. The CDR3 runs 13 residues. The V segment lost 6 bases and the J segment 2 bases; nucleotides outside the gene matches: 6. Germline V CDR1 and CDR2: SQVTM, ANQGSEA. CDR3 region: CSVGGQGTYEQYF. The CDR3 bases are TGCAGCGTAGGTGGACAGGGAACCTACGAGCAGTACTTC.

The chain is built from TRBV10-3 and TRBJ2-5; perhaps TRBD2 as D (6 bases). The germline V and J ends were trimmed by 6 bases and 2 bases, with 10 bases remaining between them. Germline V lookup: CDR1 ENHRY, CDR2 SYGVKD. CDR3 length equals 13 residues. CDR3 sequence: CAIRPGTQETQYF. The CDR3 DNA is TGTGCCATCAGACCGGGGACTCAAGAGACCCAGTACTTC.

A few counts support this clonotype. The chain employs TRBV7-6 and TRBJ2-1, with a possible D match to TRBD1 (5 bases). Deletions cut 3 bases from V and 8 bases from J, with 11 bases between. The CDR3 is 13 residues long. Germline CDR1 SGHVS, CDR2 FNYEAQ. CDR3 loop: CASSFGHGDEQFF. CDR3 DNA sequence: TGTGCCAGCAGCTTTGGACACGGCGATGAGCAGTTCTTC.

V usage is TRBV7-2 and J usage is TRBJ2-2; tentative D call: TRBD2 (5 bases). V gave up 7 bases and J gave up 6 bases, with 9 bases separating them. The CDR3 covers 12 residues. CDR1 SGHTA and CDR2 FQGNSA come from the germline V gene. The DNA of the CDR3 is TGTGCCAGCACGAGGGTGGCCGGGGAGCTGTTTTTT. Translation: CASTRVAGELFF.

The CDR3 DNA reads TGTGCCAGCAGCTCCAGGGGGATCGGGGAGCTGTTTTTT. Its translation: CASSSRGIGELFF. The rearrangement uses TRBV7-9 and TRBJ2-2, with TRBD1 matching over 7 bases. Germline values: CDR1 SEHNR, CDR2 FQNEAQ (reference sequence). The V gene end was trimmed by 4 bases and the J gene end by 7 bases; junction bases not matched to a gene: 3. The CDR3 is made up of 13 amino acids.

This clonotype was observed a handful of times. The rearrangement uses TRBV6-1 and TRBJ2-7, with D unclear. Germline-derived CDR1 and CDR2 are MNHNS and SASEGT. Trimming took 6 bases from V and 0 from J, leaving 6 bases between them. This CDR3 spans 12 amino acids. The CDR3: CASRSNSYEQYF. DNA for the CDR3: TGTGCCAGCAGGTCTAACTCCTACGAGCAGTACTTC.